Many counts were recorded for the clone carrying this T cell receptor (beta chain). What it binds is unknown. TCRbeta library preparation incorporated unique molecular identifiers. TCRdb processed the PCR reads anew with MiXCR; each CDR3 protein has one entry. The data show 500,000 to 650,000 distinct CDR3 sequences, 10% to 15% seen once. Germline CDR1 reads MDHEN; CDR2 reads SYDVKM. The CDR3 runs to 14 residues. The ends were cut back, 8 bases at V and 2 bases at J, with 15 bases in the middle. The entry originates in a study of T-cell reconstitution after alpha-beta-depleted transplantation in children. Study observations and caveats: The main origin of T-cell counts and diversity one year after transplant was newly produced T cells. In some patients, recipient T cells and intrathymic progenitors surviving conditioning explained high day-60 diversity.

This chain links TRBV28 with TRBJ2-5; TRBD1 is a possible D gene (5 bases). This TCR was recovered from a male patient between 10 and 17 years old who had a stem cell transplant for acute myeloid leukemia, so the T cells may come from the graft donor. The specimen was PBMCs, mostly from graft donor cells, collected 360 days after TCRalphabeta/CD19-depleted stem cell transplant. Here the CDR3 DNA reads TGTGCCAGCGGAAACGAGACAGTACAAGAGACCCAGTACTTC. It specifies CASGNETVQETQYF.